What follows describes a single TCR beta chain. This sample stems from a study of tumor-infiltrating lymphocytes in primary liver carcinoma. Study background: Surgical resection was used to treat these primary liver carcinoma patients. The five patients, who were men and women, ranged in age from 30 to 69 years. Between about 4.2 and 11 cm across, the tumors were all of stage T1-T3 N0M0.

The template, approximately 500 ng total RNA, yielded TCR beta cDNA made with a constant-region primer. Modified slightly, ARM-PCR produced TCR beta libraries over three nested multiplex PCR rounds. Researchers ran the first two PCR rounds for approximately 10 cycles each with TRBV1-TRBV30 forward primers and a C-beta reverse primer. TCRdb processed the multiplex PCR reads anew with MiXCR; each CDR3 protein has one entry. The repertoire holds 300,000 to 400,000 distinct CDR3 sequences, roughly two thirds seen once, with about 6.1% in the top ten. RNA isolated from unsorted whole blood supplied the blood RNA, with germline DNA also extracted. Prior to surgery, approximately 3.6 milliliters of peripheral blood were drawn. The V end was cut by 4 bases, the J end by 11 bases, with 16 bases between. Germline CDR1 reads SQVTM; CDR2 reads ANQGSEA. This CDR3 is 12 amino acids long.

The rearrangement links TRBV29-1 to TRBJ2-3; tentatively, D is TRBD1 (5 bases). The sequenced sample consisted of peripheral blood. The source is a man aged 40-49 years with primary liver carcinoma and hepatitis B virus infection. CDR3 bases: TGCAGCGTTGTCGACGGCACAGGTATGCAGTATTTT. Protein: CSVVDGTGMQYF.